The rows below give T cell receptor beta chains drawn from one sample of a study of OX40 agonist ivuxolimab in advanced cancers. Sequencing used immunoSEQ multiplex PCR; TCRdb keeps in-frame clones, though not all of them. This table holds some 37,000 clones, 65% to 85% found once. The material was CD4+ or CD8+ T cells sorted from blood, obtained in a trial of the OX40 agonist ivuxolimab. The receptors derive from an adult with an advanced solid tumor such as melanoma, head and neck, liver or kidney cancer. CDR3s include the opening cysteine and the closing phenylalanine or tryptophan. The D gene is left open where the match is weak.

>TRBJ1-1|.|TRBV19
CASLSNRQGLNTEAFF
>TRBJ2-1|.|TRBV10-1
CASSESSLDNRVF
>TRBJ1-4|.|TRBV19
CASSNKATNEKLFF
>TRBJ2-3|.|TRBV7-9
CASSYTSTDTQYF
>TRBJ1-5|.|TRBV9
CASSVEPDRPQHF
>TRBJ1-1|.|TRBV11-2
CASSHRTRSTEAFF
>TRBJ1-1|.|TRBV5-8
CASSFTGHGPTEAFF
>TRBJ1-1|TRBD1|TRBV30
CAWSVGTADEAFF
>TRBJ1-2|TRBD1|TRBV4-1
CASSQGRGQGADGYTF
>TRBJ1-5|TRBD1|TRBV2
CASSDHQGAFNQPQHF
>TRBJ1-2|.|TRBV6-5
CASSSGEDYGYTF
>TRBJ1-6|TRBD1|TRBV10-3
CAIRGQGDNSPLHF
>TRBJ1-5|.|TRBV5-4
CASSLGGGNSNQPQHF
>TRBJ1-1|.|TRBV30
CAWSKLTGTEAFF
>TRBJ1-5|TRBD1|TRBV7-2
CASSLMTGGSNQPQHF
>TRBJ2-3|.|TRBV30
CAWSGSLFTDTQYF
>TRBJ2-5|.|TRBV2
CASIWGPRFETQYF
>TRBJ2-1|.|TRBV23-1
CASSHPKTTDYNEQFF
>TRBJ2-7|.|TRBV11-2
CASSLVASGVEQYF
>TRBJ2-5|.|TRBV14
CASSPGAARTQYF
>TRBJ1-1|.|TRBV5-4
CASSQGLGTEAFF
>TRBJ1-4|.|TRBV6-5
CASSPPGGYEKLFF
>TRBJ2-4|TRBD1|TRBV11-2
CASSSPGQALAKNIQYF
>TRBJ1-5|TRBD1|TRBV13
CASSLGVRDRGNQPQHF
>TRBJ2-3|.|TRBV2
CASSLPPDTQYF
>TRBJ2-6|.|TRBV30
CAWSWGSGANVLTF
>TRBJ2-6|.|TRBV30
CAWSNGSHSGANVLTF
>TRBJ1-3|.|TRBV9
CASSKETSGNTIYF
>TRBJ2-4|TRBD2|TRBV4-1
CASSQAKPAGGGDIQYF
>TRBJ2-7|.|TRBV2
CASLPGQLSYEQYF
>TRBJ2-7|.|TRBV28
CASSLGRAYEQYF
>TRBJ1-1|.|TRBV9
CASSAPLGGSGTEAFF
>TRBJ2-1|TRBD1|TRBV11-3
CASSLVRGEGAGEQFF
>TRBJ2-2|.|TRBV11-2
CASSSNTGELFF
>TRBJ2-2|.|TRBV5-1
CASSLAALTGELFF
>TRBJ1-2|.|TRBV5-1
CASSSTLDYGYTF
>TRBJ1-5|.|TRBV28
CASSLIGDNQPQHF
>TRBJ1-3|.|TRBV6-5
CASSSARTAGNTIYF
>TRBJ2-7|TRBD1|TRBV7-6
CASSLQGATYEQYF
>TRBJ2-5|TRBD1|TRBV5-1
CASSLGTGGFQETQYF
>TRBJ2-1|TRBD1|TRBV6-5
CASSGQGAYNEQFF
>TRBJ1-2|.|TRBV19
CASSIAGGSDYGYTF
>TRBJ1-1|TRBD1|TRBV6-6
CASGGQGVGYTEAFF
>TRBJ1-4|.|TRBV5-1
CASSFFGGNNEKLFF
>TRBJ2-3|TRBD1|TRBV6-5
CASRDRDRGTDTQYF
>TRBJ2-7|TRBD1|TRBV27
CASSFGQGYEQYF
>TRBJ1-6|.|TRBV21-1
CASSPTGGLSYNSPLHF
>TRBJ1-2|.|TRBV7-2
CASSSGRVLNYGYTF
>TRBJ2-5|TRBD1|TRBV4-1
CASSQDSGRGKETQYF
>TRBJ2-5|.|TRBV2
CASRTSEGQETQYF
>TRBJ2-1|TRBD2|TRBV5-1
CASSFLAGEIYNEQFF
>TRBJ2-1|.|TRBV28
CANQNSYNEQFF
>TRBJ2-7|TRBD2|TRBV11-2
CASSPRGAGGEQYF
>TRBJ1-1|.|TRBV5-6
CASSYRTEAFF